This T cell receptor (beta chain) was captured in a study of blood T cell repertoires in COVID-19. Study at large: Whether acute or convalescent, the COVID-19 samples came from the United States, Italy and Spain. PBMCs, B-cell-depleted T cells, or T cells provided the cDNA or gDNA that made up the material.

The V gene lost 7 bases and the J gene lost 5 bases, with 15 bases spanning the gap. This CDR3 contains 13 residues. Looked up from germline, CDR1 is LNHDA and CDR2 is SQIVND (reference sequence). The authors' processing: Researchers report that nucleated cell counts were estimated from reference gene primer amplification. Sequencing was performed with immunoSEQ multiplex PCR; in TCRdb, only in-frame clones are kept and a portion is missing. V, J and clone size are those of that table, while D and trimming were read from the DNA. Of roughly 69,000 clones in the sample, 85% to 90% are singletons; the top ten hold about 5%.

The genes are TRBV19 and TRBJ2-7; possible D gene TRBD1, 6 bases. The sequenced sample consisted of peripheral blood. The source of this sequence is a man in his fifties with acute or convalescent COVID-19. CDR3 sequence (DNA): TGTGCCAGTACCCTACAGGGTAGCCACGAGCAGTACTTC. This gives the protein CASTLQGSHEQYF. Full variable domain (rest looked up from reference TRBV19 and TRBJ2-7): DGGITQSPKYLFRKEGQNVTLSCEQNLNHDAMYWYRQDPGQGLRLIYYSQIVNDFQKGDIAEGYSVSREKKESFPLTVTSAQKNPTAFYLCASTLQGSHEQYFGPGTRLTVT.